This T cell receptor beta chain appears in the sequencing data of a study of Ad26.COV2.S vaccination and SARS-CoV-2 variants. The overall study: Donor was assigned to the Ad26.COV2.S arm of trial COV1001.

The treatment denotes: approximately 18 received Ad26.COV2.S at low or high dose, single or two shots; roughly five received placebo; per-sample allocation not given. The samples were gathered on day 63 after the first injection of vaccine or placebo. At a Boston site, the person donating was an adult of 18-55 years. This table comes from immunoSEQ multiplex PCR, and its TCRdb copy is limited to in-frame clones, with some not included. The data hold around 370,000 clones, with approximately 85% observed a single time. V lost 1 base and J lost 4, with 7 bases in between. The CDR3 runs 13 residues. The J gene is TRBJ1-2, the V gene TRBV12-3 or TRBV12-4; D not resolved. The receptor's source is a person between 18 and 65 years old who received the Ad26.COV2.S COVID-19 vaccine or a placebo. Sample: peripheral blood, taken in a trial of Ad26.COV2.S vaccine versus placebo. DNA for the CDR3: TGTGCCAGCAGTTTAGGGGAGAGCTATGGCTACACCTTC. Amino acids: CASSLGESYGYTF.